This passage covers 19 T cell receptor beta chains from one sample sequenced in a study of spatial heterogeneity in lung cancer. Sample time point: sample taken at primary tumor resection. Sequencing covered unsorted whole RNA taken from tumor, nontumor lung or frozen PBMC. In TCRdb, the 5' RACE reads were re-called with MiXCR into one record per CDR3 protein. This table has about 38,000 distinct CDR3 sequences, 7.5% to 8% appearing once. The material was PBMCs, obtained at surgery. These receptors all stem from a male donor with early-stage non-small cell lung cancer.

This clonotype has a count of ten or more. V gene TRBV20-1 combines with J gene TRBJ1-5, with D hard to call. Germline CDR1 reads DFQATT; CDR2 reads SNEGSKA (reference sequence). V shed 2 bases and J shed 1 base, with 6 bases lying between them. This CDR3 comprises 13 residues. In DNA, the CDR3 is TGCAGTGCTAGATATTTGAGCAATCAGCCCCAGCATTTT. This sequence encodes CSARYLSNQPQHF.

This clonotype appeared once. This chain joins TRBV11-2 and TRBJ2-6, with 8 positions matching TRBD1. This CDR3 is built from 17 residues. Trimming cost V 1 base and J 0 bases; bases outside gene matches: 2. Germline loops: CDR1 SGHAT, CDR2 FQNNGV. The CDR3: CASSLVTGGSGANVLTF. CDR3 sequence (DNA): TGTGCCAGCAGCTTAGTTACAGGGGGCTCTGGGGCCAACGTCCTGACTTTC.

This clonotype came up many times. The chain is built from TRBV18 and TRBJ2-7; TRBD2 agrees at 13 bases. Germline loops: CDR1 KGHSH, CDR2 LQKENI. V was clipped by 3 bases and J by 0 bases; unmatched bases: 5. CDR3 length equals 17 residues. This chain's CDR3 is CASSPGTSGDPSYEQYF. The CDR3 DNA follows: TGTGCCAGCTCACCCGGGACTAGCGGGGACCCCTCCTACGAGCAGTACTTC.

This clonotype was seen a few times. The gene calls are TRBV20-1 and TRBJ2-1, with 11 bases lining up with TRBD2. The CDR3 is made up of 15 amino acids. Germline lookup yields CDR1 DFQATT and CDR2 SNEGSKA (reference sequence). The V and J ends lost 1 base and 5 bases, in that order; junction bases with no gene match: 4. CDR3 DNA: TGCAGTGCTAGAGTGACTAGCGGGGCAAACAATGAGCAGTTCTTC. Translating gives CSARVTSGANNEQFF.

The gene calls are TRBV24-1 and TRBJ2-5; possible D gene TRBD1, 5 bases. The germline gives CDR1 KGHDR, CDR2 SFDVKD. V lost 7 bases and J 5 bases, leaving 10 bases between the germline ends. The CDR3 has 12 amino acids. The CDR3 DNA is TGTGCCACCAGAGGGGTGTTGGAGACCCAGTACTTC. Protein sequence: CATRGVLETQYF.

This clonotype occurred a few times. The chain links TRBV19 to TRBJ2-2; D might be TRBD2 (6 bases). V was cut by 7 bases and J by 1 base, with 10 bases left in between. The CDR3 has 14 residues. Germline lookup yields CDR1 LNHDA and CDR2 SQIVND (reference sequence). The CDR3 DNA follows: TGTGCCAGTACTGCGGGGATGAACACCGGGGAGCTGTTTTTT. Amino acid sequence: CASTAGMNTGELFF.

In this sample, this clonotype turned up many times. The chain links TRBV7-9 to TRBJ2-7, with D perhaps TRBD2 (6 bases). The CDR3 consists of 14 residues. V was pared by 5 bases and J by 4 bases, with 15 bases between. Germline CDR1 is SEHNR and CDR2 is FQNEAQ (reference sequence). CDR3 sequence: CASSIDLRGYEQYV. The CDR3 bases are TGTGCCAGCAGCATAGACCTTCGGGGGTACGAGCAGTACGTC.

This clonotype was seen ten or more times. The chain joins TRBV5-4 to TRBJ2-2; 7 bases are a match to TRBD2. This CDR3 has 15 residues. CDR1 and CDR2 from the germline V gene are SGHNT and YYREEE (reference sequence). Trimming at V came to 3 bases and at J to 2 bases, leaving 4 bases not matched to a gene. CDR3 protein: CASSSGRTNTGELFF. CDR3 DNA: TGTGCCAGCAGCTCCGGGAGGACAAACACCGGGGAGCTGTTTTTT.

There are many counts of this clonotype. The chain is built from TRBV12-3 or TRBV12-4 and TRBJ2-2, with D tentatively TRBD1 (6 bases). This CDR3 has 17 residues. Trimming left V 4 bases short and J 8 bases short, with 23 bases between. This CDR3 is CASSSSQGRSKFGELFF. In nucleotides, the CDR3 is TGTGCCAGCAGTTCCTCACAGGGAAGGAGCAAATTTGGGGAGCTGTTTTTT.

The chain employs TRBV6-2 or TRBV6-3 and TRBJ1-6; no clear D gene. The germline V and J ends were trimmed by 2 bases and 11 bases, with 7 bases remaining between them. Looked up from germline, CDR1 is MNHEY and CDR2 is SVGEGT. This CDR3 comprises 12 residues. CDR3 in amino acids: CASSYDDPPLHF. The CDR3 coding sequence is TGTGCCAGCAGTTACGATGATCCACCCCTCCACTTT.

This clonotype was counted only a few times. The chain links TRBV30 to TRBJ2-3; D unresolved. Trimming stripped 2 bases from V and 5 bases from J, with 2 bases between. CDR1 GTSNPN and CDR2 SVGIG come from the germline V gene (reference sequence). This CDR3 has 10 amino acids. CDR3 in DNA: TGTGCCTGGAGTCTAGATACGCAGTATTTT. The encoded protein is CAWSLDTQYF.

This clonotype has just a few counts. The CDR3 coding sequence is TGTGCCAGCAAATCCGGGACAGGCGACCTCTACGAGCAGTACTTC. The encoded protein is CASKSGTGDLYEQYF. This chain uses TRBV12-3 or TRBV12-4 with TRBJ2-7; TRBD1 aligns across 8 bases. The CDR3 is made up of 15 amino acids. V was pared by 7 bases and J by 3 bases, with 11 bases of the junction left unmatched.

There are a few counts of this clonotype. The chain links TRBV20-1 to TRBJ2-7; maybe TRBD2 (6 bases). The germline V gene encodes CDR1 DFQATT and CDR2 SNEGSKA (reference sequence). CDR3 length: 14 amino acids. The V end was cut by 1 base, the J end by 3 bases, with 13 bases between. The CDR3 bases are TGCAGTGCTAGAGTACTAGCAGAATACTACGAGCAGTACTTC. This encodes CSARVLAEYYEQYF.

In this sample, this clonotype turned up many times. The rearrangement joins TRBV20-1 to TRBJ2-7; no firm D call. V gave up 3 bases and J gave up 2 bases, with 11 bases separating them. In germline, CDR1 is DFQATT, CDR2 SNEGSKA (reference sequence). The CDR3 length is 13 residues. This chain's CDR3 is CSASTAATYEQYV. The CDR3 region has the DNA TGCAGTGCTAGTACGGCGGCTACCTACGAGCAGTACGTC.

This clonotype was seen ten or more times. V usage is TRBV7-9 and J usage is TRBJ1-2; D gene ambiguous. CDR1 and CDR2 from the germline V gene are SEHNR and FQNEAQ (reference sequence). CDR3 length: 12 amino acids. With 1 base removed from V and 4 bases from J, the gap between germline ends came to 4 bases. The CDR3 is CASSLGGYGYTF. The CDR3 nucleotides are TGTGCCAGCAGCTTAGGCGGCTATGGCTACACCTTC.

The chain joins TRBV20-1 to TRBJ1-1; TRBD1 agrees at 7 bases. The germline gives CDR1 DFQATT, CDR2 SNEGSKA (reference sequence). Trimming removed 3 bases from V and 3 bases from J; junction bases left unmatched: 1. CDR3 size: 12 residues. The CDR3 sequence is CSARDRHTEAFF. CDR3 DNA: TGCAGTGCTAGGGACAGGCACACTGAAGCTTTCTTT.

This clonotype was detected many times. V is TRBV29-1 and J is TRBJ1-1; D may be TRBD1 (6 bases). The germline V and J ends were trimmed by 5 bases and 11 bases, with 15 bases remaining between them. CDR1 and CDR2 (germline): SQVTM, ANQGSEA. This CDR3 comprises 11 residues. DNA of the CDR3: TGCAGCGTTCACTCAGGGGCAGTGGCTTTCTTT. Amino acids: CSVHSGAVAFF.

This clonotype was picked up many times. The gene calls are TRBV3-1 and TRBJ2-1; 10 bases fit TRBD2. The V gene end was trimmed by 3 bases and the J gene end by 4 bases; junction bases not matched to a gene: 3. CDR3 length: 15 amino acids. The V gene's germline CDR1 is LGHDT and CDR2 YNNKEL (reference sequence). The CDR3 reads CASSHASGGYNEQFF. The CDR3 coding sequence is TGTGCCAGCAGCCACGCTAGCGGGGGATACAATGAGCAGTTCTTC.

This clonotype was detected ten times or more. The chain combines TRBV24-1 with TRBJ1-2; D may be TRBD1 (5 bases). Germline loops: CDR1 KGHDR, CDR2 SFDVKD. The CDR3 consists of 13 residues. The V and J ends lost 4 bases and 4 bases respectively, with 9 bases between them. The CDR3 region has the DNA TGTGCCACCAGTGACGGGGCCCGCTATGGCTACACCTTC. Residues: CATSDGARYGYTF.